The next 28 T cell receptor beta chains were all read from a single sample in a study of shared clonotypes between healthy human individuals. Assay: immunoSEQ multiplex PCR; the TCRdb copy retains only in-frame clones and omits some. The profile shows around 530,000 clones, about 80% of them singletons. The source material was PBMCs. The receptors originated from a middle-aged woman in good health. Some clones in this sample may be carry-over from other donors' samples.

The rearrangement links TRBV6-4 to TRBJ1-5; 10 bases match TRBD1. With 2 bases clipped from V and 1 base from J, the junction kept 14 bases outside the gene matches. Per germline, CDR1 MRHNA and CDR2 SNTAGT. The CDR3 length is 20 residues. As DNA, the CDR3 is TGTGCCAGCAGTGACACCCCCAGTTGGCCGGGACAGGGGAGCAATCAGCCCCAGCATTTT. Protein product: CASSDTPSWPGQGSNQPQHF.

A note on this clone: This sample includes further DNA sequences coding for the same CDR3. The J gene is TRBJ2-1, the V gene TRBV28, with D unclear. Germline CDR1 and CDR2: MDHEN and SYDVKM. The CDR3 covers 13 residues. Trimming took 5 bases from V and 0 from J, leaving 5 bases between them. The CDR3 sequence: CASSLDSYNEQFF. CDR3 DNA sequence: TGTGCCAGCAGTCTTGACTCCTACAATGAGCAGTTCTTC.

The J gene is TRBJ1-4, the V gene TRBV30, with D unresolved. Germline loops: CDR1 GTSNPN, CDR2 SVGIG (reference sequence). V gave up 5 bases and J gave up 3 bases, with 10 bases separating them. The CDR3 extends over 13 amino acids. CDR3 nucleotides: TGTGCCTGGTCCGATAAACCTAATGAAAAACTGTTTTTT. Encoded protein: CAWSDKPNEKLFF.

DNA of the CDR3: TGTGCCAGCAGTGTGACCGCCCGGGAGCTGTTTTTT. This translates into CASSVTARELFF. The chain couples TRBV7-2 to TRBJ2-2; unclear D gene. CDR3 length: 12 residues. CDR1 is SGHTA and CDR2 is FQGNSA in the germline V gene. Trimming pared 6 bases from V and 9 bases from J, leaving 11 bases between. The whole variable domain, remainder taken from reference TRBV7-2 and TRBJ2-2, is GAGVSQSPSNKVTEKGKDVELRCDPISGHTALYWYRQSLGQGLEFLIYFQGNSAPDKSGLPSDRFSAERTGGSVSTLTIQRTQQEDSAVYLCASSVTARELFFGEGSRLTVL.

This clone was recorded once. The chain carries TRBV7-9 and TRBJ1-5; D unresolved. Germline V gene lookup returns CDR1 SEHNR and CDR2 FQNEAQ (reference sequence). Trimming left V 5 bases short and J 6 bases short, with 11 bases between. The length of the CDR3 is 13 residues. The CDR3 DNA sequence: TGTGCCAGCAGCCAGGACCACCTTCAGCCCCAGCATTTT. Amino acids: CASSQDHLQPQHF.

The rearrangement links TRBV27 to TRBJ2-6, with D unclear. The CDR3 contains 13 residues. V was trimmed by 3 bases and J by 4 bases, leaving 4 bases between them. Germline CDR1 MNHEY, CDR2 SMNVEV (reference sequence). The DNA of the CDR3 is TGTGCCAGCAGTTTCACCGGGGCCAACGTCCTGACTTTC. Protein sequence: CASSFTGANVLTF.

The CDR3 DNA is TGTGCCAGCAGTCTGACGACGGGAGGGCAGGTCGAGCAGTACTTC. It encodes CASSLTTGGQVEQYF. The V call is TRBV27, the J call TRBJ2-7; 8 nucleotides line up with TRBD2. The germline CDR1 and CDR2 sequences are MNHEY and SMNVEV (reference sequence). The CDR3 is made up of 15 amino acids. V shed 5 bases and J 6 bases; nucleotides not matched to a gene: 12.

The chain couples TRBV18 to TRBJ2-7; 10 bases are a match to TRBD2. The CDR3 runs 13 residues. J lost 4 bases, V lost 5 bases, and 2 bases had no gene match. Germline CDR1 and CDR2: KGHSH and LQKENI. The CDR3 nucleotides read TGTGCCAGCTCATCTAGCGGGAGTTACGAGCAGTACTTC. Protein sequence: CASSSSGSYEQYF.

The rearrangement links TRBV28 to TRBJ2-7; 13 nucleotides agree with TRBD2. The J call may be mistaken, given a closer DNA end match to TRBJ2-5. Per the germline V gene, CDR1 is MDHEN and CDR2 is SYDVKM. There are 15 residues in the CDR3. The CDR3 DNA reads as TGTGCCAGCAGACAGACTAGCGGGAGGCCGGAGACCCAGTACTTC. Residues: CASRQTSGRPETQYF.

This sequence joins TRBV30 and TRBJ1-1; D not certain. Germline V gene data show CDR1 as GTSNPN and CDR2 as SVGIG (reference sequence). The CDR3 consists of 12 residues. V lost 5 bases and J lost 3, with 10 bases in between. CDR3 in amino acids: CAWAGSHTEAFF. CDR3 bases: TGTGCCTGGGCTGGGAGTCACACTGAAGCTTTCTTT.

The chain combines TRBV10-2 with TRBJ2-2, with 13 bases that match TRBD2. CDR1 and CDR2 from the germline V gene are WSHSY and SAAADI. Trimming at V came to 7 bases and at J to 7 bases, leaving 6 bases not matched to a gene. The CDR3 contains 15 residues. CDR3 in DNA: TGCGCCAGCACTCGGACTAGCGGGAGAAACGGGGAGCTGTTTTTT. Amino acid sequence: CASTRTSGRNGELFF.

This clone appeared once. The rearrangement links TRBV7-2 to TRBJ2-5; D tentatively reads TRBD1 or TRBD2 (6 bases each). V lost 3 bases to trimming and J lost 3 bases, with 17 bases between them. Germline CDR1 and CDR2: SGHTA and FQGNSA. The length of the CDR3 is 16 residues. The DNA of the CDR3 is TGTGCCAGCAGCTTCCATCTTGGAGGGGGAAAAGAGACCCAGTACTTC. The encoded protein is CASSFHLGGGKETQYF.

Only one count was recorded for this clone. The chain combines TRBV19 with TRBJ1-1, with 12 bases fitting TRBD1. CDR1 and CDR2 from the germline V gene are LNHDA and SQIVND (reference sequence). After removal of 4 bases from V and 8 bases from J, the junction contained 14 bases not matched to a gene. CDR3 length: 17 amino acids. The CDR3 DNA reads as TGTGCCAGTAGTAGCCCCGGGACAGGGGGCCCCGAAGGAGAAGCTTTCTTT. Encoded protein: CASSSPGTGGPEGEAFF.

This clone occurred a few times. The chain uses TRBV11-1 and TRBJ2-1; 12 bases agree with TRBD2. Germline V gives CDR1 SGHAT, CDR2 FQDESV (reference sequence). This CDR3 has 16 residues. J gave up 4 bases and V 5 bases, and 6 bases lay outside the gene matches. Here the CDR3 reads CASSLTGTSGYNEQFF. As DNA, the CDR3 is TGTGCCAGCAGCCTAACCGGGACTAGCGGGTACAATGAGCAGTTCTTC.

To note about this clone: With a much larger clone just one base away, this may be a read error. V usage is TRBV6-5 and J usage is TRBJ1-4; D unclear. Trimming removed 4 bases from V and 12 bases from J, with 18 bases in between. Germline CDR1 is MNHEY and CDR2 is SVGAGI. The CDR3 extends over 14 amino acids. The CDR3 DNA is TGTGCCAGCAGTTCCCGGGAGGCCCCCGGAGAACTGTTTTTT. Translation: CASSSREAPGELFF.

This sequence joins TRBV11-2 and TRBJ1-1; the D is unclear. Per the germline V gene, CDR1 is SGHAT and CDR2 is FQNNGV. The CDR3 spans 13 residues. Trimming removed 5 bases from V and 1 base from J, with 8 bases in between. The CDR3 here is CASSPTSNTEAFF. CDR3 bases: TGTGCCAGCAGCCCCACGTCGAACACTGAAGCTTTCTTT.

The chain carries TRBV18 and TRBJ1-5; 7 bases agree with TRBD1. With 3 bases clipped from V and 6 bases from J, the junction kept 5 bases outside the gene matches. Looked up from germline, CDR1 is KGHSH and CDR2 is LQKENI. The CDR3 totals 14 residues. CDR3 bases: TGTGCCAGCTCACCTGGACAGGTCGGTCAGCCCCAGCATTTT. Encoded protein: CASSPGQVGQPQHF.

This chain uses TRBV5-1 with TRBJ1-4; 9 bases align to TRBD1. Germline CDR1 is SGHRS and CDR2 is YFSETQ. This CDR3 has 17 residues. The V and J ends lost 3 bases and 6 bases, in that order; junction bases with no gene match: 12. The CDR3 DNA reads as TGCGCCAGCAGCTGGACCGGGACAGGGAATGCTGATGAAAAACTGTTTTTT. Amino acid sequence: CASSWTGTGNADEKLFF.

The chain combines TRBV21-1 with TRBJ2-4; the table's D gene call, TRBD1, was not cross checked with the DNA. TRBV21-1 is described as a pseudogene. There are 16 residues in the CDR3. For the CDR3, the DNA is TGTGCCAGCAGCAATACAGGGTTGGACGTCAAAAACATTCAGTACTTC. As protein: CASSNTGLDVKNIQYF.

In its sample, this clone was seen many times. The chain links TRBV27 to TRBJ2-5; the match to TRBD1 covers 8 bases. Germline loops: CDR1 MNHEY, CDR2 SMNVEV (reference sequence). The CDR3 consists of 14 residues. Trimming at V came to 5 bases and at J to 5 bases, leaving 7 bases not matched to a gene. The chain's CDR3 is CASSRDRLAETQYF. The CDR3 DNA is TGTGCCAGCAGTAGGGACAGGTTAGCGGAGACCCAGTACTTC.

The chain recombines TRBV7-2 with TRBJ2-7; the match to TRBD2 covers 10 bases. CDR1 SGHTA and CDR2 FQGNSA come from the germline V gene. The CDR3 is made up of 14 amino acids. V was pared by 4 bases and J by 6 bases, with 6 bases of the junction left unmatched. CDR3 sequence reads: CASSSPGLAREQYF. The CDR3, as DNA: TGTGCCAGCAGCTCTCCGGGACTAGCGCGCGAGCAGTACTTC.

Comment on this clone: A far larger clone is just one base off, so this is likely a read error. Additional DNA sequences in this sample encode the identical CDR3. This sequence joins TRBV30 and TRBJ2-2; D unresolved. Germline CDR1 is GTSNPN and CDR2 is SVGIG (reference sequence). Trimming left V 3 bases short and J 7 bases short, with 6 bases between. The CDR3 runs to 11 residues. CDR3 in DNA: TGTGCCTGGAGCGTAGGCGGGGAGCTGTTTTTT. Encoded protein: CAWSVGGELFF.

The DNA for the CDR3 is TGTGCCAGCAGCTGGGGGGCCCTAGAGACCCAGTACTTC. It specifies CASSWGALETQYF. The rearrangement uses TRBV5-5 and TRBJ2-5; D could derive from TRBD1 or TRBD2 (6 bases each). With 3 bases removed from V and 4 bases from J, the gap between germline ends came to 10 bases. The CDR3 length is 13 residues. Germline V gene sequence: CDR1 SGHKS, CDR2 YYEKEE (reference sequence).

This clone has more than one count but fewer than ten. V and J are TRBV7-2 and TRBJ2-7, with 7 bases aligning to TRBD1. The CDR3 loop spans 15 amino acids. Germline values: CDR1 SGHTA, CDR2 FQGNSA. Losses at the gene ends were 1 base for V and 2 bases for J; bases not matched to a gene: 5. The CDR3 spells CASSLGTGSAYEQYF. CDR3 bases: TGTGCCAGCAGCTTAGGGACAGGATCCGCCTACGAGCAGTACTTC.

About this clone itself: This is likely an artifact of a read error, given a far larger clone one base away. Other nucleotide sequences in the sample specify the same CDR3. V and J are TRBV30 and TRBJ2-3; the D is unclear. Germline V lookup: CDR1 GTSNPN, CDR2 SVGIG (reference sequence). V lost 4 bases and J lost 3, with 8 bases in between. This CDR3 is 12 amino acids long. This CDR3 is CAWTTGTDTQYF. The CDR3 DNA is TGTGCCTGGACGACCGGTACAGATACGCAGTATTTT.

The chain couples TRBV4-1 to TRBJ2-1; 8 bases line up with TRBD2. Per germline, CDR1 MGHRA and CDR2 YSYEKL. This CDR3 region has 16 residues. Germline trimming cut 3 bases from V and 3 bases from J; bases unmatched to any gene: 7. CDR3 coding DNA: TGCGCCAGCAGCCAGAGAGCGGGAGCGAGCTACAATGAGCAGTTCTTC. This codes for CASSQRAGASYNEQFF.

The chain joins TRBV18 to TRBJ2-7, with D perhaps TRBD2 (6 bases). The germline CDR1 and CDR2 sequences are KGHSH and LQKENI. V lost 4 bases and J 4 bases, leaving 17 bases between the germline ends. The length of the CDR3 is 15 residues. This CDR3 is CASSQSVAVGYEQYF. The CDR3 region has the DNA TGTGCCAGCTCACAGTCAGTAGCGGTGGGATACGAGCAGTACTTC.

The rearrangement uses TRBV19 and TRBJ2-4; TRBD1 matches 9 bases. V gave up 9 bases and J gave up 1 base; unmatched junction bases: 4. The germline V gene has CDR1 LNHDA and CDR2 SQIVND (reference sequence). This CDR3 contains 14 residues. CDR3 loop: CASRDREAKNIQYF. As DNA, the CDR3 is TGTGCCAGCCGGGACAGGGAGGCCAAAAACATTCAGTACTTC.